Listed below are T cell receptor beta chains from one sample, sequenced in a study of blood T cell repertoires in COVID-19. Assay: immunoSEQ multiplex PCR; the TCRdb copy retains only in-frame clones and omits some. This table holds under 150,000 clones, 85% found once. Input material: PBMCs or T cells enriched from blood (not recorded which). The receptors stem from a woman between 40 and 50 years old who had recovered from COVID-19. Each CDR3 is given with its conserved first and last residue. The D gene is left open where the match is weak. Clone size appears in some rows only: once, few, many, or a class for an expanded clone.

v_gene	len	abundance	j_gene	d_gene	CDR3aa	CDR3nt
TRBV7-7	13	.	TRBJ1-1	.	CASSATENTEAFF	TGTGCCAGCAGCGCCACAGAGAACACTGAAGCTTTCTTT
TRBV7-9	16	.	TRBJ2-3	TRBD2	CASSLGRTSATDTQYF	TGTGCCAGCAGCTTAGGAAGGACTAGCGCCACAGATACGCAGTATTTT
TRBV3-1/TRBV3-2	16	few	TRBJ2-2	TRBD1	CASSPGDSWNTGELFF	TGTGCCAGCAGCCCTGGGGACAGCTGGAACACCGGGGAGCTGTTTTTT
TRBV2	15	once	TRBJ2-2	.	CASRETRKNTGELFF	TGTGCCAGCAGGGAGACCCGGAAAAACACCGGGGAGCTGTTTTTT
TRBV7-3	16	many	TRBJ2-2	TRBD1	CASSQTGTGWTGELFF	TGTGCCAGCAGCCAAACGGGGACAGGGTGGACCGGGGAGCTGTTTTTT
TRBV5-1	15	.	TRBJ1-4	.	CASSLLGGDNEKLFF	TGCGCCAGCAGCTTACTTGGAGGAGACAATGAAAAACTGTTTTTT
TRBV5-1	17	.	TRBJ2-7	.	CASSEASGARSSYEQYF	TGCGCCAGCAGCGAGGCCTCCGGCGCGCGCAGCTCCTACGAGCAGTACTTC
TRBV13	13	.	TRBJ2-1	.	CASSLAGYNEQFF	TGTGCCAGCAGCTTAGCAGGGTACAATGAGCAGTTCTTC
TRBV5-1	15	few	TRBJ1-1	.	CASSLTSDLNTEAFF	TGCGCCAGCAGCTTGACGTCAGACTTGAACACTGAAGCTTTCTTT
TRBV5-1	16	.	TRBJ1-1	TRBD1	CASRGGQGDKNTEAFF	TGCGCCAGCAGAGGGGGGCAGGGGGACAAGAACACTGAAGCTTTCTTT
TRBV27	14	once	TRBJ2-4	.	CASSLGSGGNIQYF	TGTGCCAGCAGTTTAGGTAGCGGTGGAAACATTCAGTACTTC
TRBV10-3	15	.	TRBJ2-3	.	CAISASRGSTDTQYF	TGTGCCATCAGTGCAAGCAGGGGAAGCACAGATACGCAGTATTTT
TRBV9	15	.	TRBJ2-1	.	CASSVGAQAYNEQFF	TGTGCCAGCAGCGTAGGGGCTCAGGCCTACAATGAGCAGTTCTTC
TRBV19	15	once	TRBJ2-7	TRBD2	CASNQGSGTSLRQYF	TGTGCCAGTAACCAAGGTAGCGGGACCAGTCTTCGTCAGTACTTC
TRBV5-8	13	.	TRBJ1-2	.	CASSVRGGSGYTF	TGTGCCAGCAGCGTTAGGGGGGGCAGTGGCTACACCTTC
TRBV4-1	15	.	TRBJ2-2	.	CASSQASLNTGELFF	TGCGCCAGCAGCCAAGCTAGTCTGAACACCGGGGAGCTGTTTTTT
TRBV4-1	13	once	TRBJ1-1	.	CASSLKESTEAFF	TGCGCCAGCAGCCTCAAAGAGAGCACTGAAGCTTTCTTT
TRBV30	14	.	TRBJ1-6	TRBD1	CAWSRDRVLSPLHF	TGTGCCTGGAGTCGGGACAGGGTGTTGTCACCCCTCCACTTT
TRBV6-5	13	.	TRBJ1-1	TRBD1	CASSHRQGSEAFF	TGTGCCAGCAGTCACAGACAGGGGTCTGAAGCTTTCTTT
TRBV29-1	15	.	TRBJ1-1	.	CSVEPSGRANTEAFF	TGCAGCGTTGAGCCTTCGGGGAGGGCAAACACTGAAGCTTTCTTT
TRBV7-6	16	.	TRBJ2-7	TRBD1	CASSLQPGQTTYEQYF	TGTGCCAGCAGCTTACAACCGGGACAGACGACCTACGAGCAGTACTTC
TRBV5-1	13	.	TRBJ2-7	.	CASSLAGSYEQYF	TGCGCCAGCAGCTTGGCGGGCTCCTACGAGCAGTACTTC
TRBV5-8	16	.	TRBJ2-3	.	CASKPHPSSLTDTQYF	TGTGCCAGCAAACCACACCCCTCCTCCCTCACAGATACGCAGTATTTT